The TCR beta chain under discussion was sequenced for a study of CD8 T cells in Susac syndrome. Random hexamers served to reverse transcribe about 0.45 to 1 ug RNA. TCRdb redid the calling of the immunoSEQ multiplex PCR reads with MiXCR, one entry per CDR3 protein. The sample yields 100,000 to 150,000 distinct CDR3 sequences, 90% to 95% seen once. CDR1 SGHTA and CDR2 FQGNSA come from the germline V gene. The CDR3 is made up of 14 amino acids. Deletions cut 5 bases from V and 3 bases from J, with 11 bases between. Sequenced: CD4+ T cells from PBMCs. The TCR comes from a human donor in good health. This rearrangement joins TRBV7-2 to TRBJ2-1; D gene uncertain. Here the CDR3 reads CASSKDRDYNEQFF. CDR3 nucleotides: TGTGCCAGCAGCAAAGATAGAGACTACAATGAGCAGTTCTTC.